This T cell receptor beta chain is drawn from a study of cytomegalovirus exposure and HLA in healthy donors. About the study: When 300 to 400 donors were genotyped, roughly 82% of them were found to fall in the Caucasian-associated ancestry cluster. Study-wide points: According to an earlier analysis, most TCR beta V segments yielded productive rearrangements about 90% or about 30% of the time.

The PCR ran on 60 Vbeta and 13 Jbeta primers. The method was immunoSEQ multiplex PCR; TCRdb's version includes in-frame clones alone and lacks a portion of them. The sample contains around 150,000 clones, about three quarters of which appear only once. With regard to this clone: The antigen remains unidentified.

Germline V gives CDR1 SGHDT, CDR2 YYEEEE. The length of the CDR3 is 13 residues. The V and J ends lost 1 base and 4 bases, in that order; junction bases with no gene match: 1. The chain carries TRBV5-6 and TRBJ1-1; TRBD1 matches 7 bases. The TCR originated in a middle-aged man in good health and CMV-seropositive. The sequenced material came from PBMCs. The CDR3 DNA sequence: TGTGCCAGCAGCTTGCCAGGGGGCACTGAAGCTTTCTTT. Its protein product is CASSLPGGTEAFF.